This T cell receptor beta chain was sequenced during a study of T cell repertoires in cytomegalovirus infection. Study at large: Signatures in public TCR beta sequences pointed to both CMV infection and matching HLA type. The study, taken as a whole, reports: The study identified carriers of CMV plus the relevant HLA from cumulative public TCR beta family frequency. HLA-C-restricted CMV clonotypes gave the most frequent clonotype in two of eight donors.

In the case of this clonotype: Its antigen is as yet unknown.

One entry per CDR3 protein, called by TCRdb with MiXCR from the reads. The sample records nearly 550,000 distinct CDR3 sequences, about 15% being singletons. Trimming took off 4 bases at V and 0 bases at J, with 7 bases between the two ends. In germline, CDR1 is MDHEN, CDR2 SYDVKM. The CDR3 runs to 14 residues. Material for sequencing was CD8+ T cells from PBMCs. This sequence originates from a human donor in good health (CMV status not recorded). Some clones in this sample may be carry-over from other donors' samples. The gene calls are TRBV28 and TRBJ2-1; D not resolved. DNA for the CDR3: TGTGCCAGCAGTTGGACGCGCTCCTACAATGAGCAGTTCTTC. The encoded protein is CASSWTRSYNEQFF. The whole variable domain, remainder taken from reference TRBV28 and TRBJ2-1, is DVKVTQSSRYLVKRTGEKVFLECVQDMDHENMFWYRQDPGLGLRLIYFSYDVKMKEKGDIPEGYSVSREKKERFSLILESASTNQTSMYLCASSWTRSYNEQFFGPGTRLTVL.